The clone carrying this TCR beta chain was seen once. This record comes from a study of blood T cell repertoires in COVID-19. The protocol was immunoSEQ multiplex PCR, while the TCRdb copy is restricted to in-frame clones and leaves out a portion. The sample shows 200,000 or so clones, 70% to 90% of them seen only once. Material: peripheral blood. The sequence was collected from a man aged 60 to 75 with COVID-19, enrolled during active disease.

The CDR3 nucleotides are TGCGCCAGCAGCCAAAGTGTCGCCAGTCCTAACTATGGCTACACCTTC. This codes for CASSQSVASPNYGYTF. The rearrangement links TRBV4-1 to TRBJ1-2; no definite D call. V dropped 2 bases and J dropped 0 bases, with 13 bases sitting between them. From germline, CDR1 is MGHRA and CDR2 YSYEKL. CDR3 length equals 16 residues.